This TCR beta chain was captured by sequencing in a study of blood T cell repertoires in COVID-19. This clone occurred a few times. CDR3 length: 14 residues. Germline-derived CDR1 and CDR2 are WNHNN and SYGVQD (reference sequence). Trimming removed 3 bases at V and 2 bases at J, with 11 bases between. Generated by immunoSEQ multiplex PCR, the TCRdb table keeps only in-frame clones and is missing some. The data show around 200,000 clones, nearly 85% seen once. The specimen was peripheral blood. The V call is TRBV10-1, the J call TRBJ2-7; TRBD1 is a possible D gene (5 bases). The sequence was obtained from a woman aged 25 to 39 with COVID-19, enrolled during active disease. Here the CDR3 reads CASSDGNRTYEQYF. The CDR3 nucleotides read TGCGCCAGCAGTGATGGGAACAGGACCTACGAGCAGTACTTC.